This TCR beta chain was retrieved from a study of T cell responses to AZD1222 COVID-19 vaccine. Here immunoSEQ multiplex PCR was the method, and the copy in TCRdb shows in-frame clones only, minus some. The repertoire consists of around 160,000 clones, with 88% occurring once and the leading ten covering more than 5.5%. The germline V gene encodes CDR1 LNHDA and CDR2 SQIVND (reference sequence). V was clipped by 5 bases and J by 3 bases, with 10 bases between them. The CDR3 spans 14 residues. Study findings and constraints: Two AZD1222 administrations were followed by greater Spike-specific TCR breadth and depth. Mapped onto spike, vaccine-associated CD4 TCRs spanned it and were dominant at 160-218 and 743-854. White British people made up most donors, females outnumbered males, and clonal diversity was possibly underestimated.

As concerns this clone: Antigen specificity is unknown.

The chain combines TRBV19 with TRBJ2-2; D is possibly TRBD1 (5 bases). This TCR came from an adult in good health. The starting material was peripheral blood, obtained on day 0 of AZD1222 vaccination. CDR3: CASSLQGYTGELFF. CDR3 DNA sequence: TGTGCCAGTAGTCTCCAGGGTTACACCGGGGAGCTGTTTTTT.